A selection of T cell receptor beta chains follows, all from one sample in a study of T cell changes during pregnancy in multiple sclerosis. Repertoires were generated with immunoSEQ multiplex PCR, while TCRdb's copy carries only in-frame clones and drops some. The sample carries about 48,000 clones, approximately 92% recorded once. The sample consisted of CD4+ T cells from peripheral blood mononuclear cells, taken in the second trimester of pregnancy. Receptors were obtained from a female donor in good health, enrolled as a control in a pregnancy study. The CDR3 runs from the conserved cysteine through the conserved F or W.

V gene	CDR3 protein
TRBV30	CAWSRTGVTDTQYF
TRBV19	CASSSSRLAGVEGHQETQYF
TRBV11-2	CASSPFPDTQYF
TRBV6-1	CASRGEAGAGEQYF
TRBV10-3	CAISLAVNEQFF
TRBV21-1	CASSKRSVYSNQPQHF
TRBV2	CASSPRPLVGETQYF
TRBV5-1	CASSFLGQDTYGYTF
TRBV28	CASNLWAPGTGVNQPQHF
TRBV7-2	CASSSPWVAGMSQYF
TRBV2	CASSGQGNTEAFF
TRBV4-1	CASSQEWADLYTF
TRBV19	CASSIPGPTEAFF
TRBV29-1	CSVGRGGRTDTQYF
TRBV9	CASSAGLAGYHEQYF
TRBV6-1	CASRLDRGQETQYF
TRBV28	CASSLTVGANVLTF
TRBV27	CASSPGTTSNQPQHF
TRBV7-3	CASSEYTGELFF
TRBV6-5	CASSYLGQGAYGYTF
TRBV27	CASRPEGYTEAFF
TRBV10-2	CASSETQGGYGYTF
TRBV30	CAWSRGIENTEAFF
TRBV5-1	CASSLSVSGSNEQFF
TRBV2	CASSDRGGPYEQYF
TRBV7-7	CASSLGWSDEQFF
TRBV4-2	CASSQDPLAGVGSGELFF
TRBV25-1	CASRLDRGVYGYTF
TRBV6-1	CASGLAGYNEQFF
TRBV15	CATSRDGTAKNIQYF
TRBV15	CATSRDSGNIQYF
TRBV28	CASSGRGPPLDYGYTF
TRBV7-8	CASSLPTAYGYTF
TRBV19	CASSHRFITNEKLFF
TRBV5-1	CASSLGQGGYGYTF
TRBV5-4	CASSEGLAKQAAGELFF
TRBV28	CASSLAREAFF
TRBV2	CASSEGMRSSYEQYF
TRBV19	CASSIMVGGQGAFF
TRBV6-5	CASSYSAGGPQETQYF
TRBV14	CASSRTGNPYEQYF
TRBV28	CASSLVTGGSNGYTF
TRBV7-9	CASSSEGGPYEQYF
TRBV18	CASSTGLDFWQFF
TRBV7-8	CASSPRTSPGEQFF
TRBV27	CASSSRGLWQPQHF
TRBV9	CASSVDEGVSGTMSTDTQYF
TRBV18	CASSPGGTDTQYF
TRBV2	CASSWVQGKAFF
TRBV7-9	CASSLRADSSYNEQFF
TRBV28	CASSHGLTVTEAFF
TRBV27	CASSLIGSSYEQYF
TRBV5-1	CASRDLGQGFRETQYF